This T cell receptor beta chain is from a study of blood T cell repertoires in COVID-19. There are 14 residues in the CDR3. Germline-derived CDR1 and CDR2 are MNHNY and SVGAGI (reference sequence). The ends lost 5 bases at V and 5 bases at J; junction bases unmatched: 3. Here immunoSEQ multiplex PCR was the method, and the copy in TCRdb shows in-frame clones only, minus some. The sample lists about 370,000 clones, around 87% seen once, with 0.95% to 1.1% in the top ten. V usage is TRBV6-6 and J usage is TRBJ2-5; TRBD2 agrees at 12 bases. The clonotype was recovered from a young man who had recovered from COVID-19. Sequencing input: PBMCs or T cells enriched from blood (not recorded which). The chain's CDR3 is CASSTSGGRETQYF. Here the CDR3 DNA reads TGTGCCAGCAGTACTAGCGGGGGGCGGGAGACCCAGTACTTC.